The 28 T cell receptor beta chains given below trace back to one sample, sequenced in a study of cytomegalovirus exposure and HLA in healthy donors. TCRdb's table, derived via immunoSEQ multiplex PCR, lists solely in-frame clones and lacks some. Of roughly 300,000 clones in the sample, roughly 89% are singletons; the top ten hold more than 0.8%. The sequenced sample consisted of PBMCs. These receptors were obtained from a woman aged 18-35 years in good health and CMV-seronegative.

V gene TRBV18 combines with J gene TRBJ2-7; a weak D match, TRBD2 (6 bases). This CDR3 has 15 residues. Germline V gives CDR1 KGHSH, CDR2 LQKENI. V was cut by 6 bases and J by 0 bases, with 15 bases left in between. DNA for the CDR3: TGTGCCAGCTCGCCGGAGGGGCTTCCCTCCTACGAGCAGTACTTC. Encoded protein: CASSPEGLPSYEQYF. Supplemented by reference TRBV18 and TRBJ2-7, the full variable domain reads NAGVMQNPRHLVRRRGQEARLRCSPMKGHSHVYWYRQLPEEGLKFMVYLQKENIIDESGMPKERFSAEFPKEGPSILRIQQVVRGDSAAYFCASSPEGLPSYEQYFGPGTRLTVT.

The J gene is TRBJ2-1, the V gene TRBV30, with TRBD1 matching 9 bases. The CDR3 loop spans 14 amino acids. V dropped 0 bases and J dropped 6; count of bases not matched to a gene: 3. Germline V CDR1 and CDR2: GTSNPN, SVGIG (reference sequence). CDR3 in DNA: TGTGCCTGGAGTGTCGGACAGGGGAGCAATGAGCAGTTCTTC. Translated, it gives CAWSVGQGSNEQFF.

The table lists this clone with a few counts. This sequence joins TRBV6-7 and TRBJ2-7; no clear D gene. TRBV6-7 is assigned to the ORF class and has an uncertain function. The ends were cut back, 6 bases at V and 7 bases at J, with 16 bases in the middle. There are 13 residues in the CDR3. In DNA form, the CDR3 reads TGTGCCAGCAGGCGAAACGACTGCCAGGAGCAGTACTTC. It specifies CASRRNDCQEQYF.

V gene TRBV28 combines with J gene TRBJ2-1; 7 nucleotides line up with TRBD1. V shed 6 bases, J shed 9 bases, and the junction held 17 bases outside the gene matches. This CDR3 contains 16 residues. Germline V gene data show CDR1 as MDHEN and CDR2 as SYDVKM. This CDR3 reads CASRKGQPDGGSEQFF. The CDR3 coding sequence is TGTGCCAGCAGGAAGGGACAGCCTGACGGAGGTAGTGAGCAGTTCTTC.

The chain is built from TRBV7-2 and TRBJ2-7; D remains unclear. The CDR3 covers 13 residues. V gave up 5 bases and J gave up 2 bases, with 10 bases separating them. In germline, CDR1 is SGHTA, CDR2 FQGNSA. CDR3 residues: CASSPDSPYEQYF. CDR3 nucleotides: TGTGCCAGCAGCCCAGACTCACCCTACGAGCAGTACTTC.

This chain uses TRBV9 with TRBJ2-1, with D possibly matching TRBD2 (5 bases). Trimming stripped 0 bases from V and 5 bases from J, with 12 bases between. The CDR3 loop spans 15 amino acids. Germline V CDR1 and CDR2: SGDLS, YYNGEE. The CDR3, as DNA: TGTGCCAGCAGCGTAGCTACGGGGTACAACAATGAGCAGTTCTTC. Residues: CASSVATGYNNEQFF.

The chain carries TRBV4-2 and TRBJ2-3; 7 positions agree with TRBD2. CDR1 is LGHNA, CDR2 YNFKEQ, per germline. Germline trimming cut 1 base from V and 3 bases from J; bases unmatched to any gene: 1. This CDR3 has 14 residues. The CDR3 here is CASSQGTRTDTQYF. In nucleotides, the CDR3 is TGTGCCAGCAGCCAAGGGACTAGGACAGATACGCAGTATTTT.

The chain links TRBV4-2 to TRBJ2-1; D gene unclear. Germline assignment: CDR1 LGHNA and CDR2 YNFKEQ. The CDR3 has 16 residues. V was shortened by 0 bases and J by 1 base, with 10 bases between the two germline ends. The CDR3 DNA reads TGTGCCAGCAGCCAAGATCTAAGCGTTTCCTACAATGAGCAGTTCTTC. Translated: CASSQDLSVSYNEQFF.

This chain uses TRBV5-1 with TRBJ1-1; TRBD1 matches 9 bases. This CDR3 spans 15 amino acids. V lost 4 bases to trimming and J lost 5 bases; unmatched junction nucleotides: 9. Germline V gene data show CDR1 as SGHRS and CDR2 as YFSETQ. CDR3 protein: CASSTPTGGRTEAFF. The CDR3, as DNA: TGCGCCAGCAGCACCCCTACAGGGGGCAGGACTGAAGCTTTCTTT. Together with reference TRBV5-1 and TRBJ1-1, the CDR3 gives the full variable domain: KAGVTQTPRYLIKTRGQQVTLSCSPISGHRSVSWYQQTPGQGLQFLFEYFSETQRNKGNFPGRFSGRQFSNSRSEMNVSTLELGDSALYLCASSTPTGGRTEAFFGQGTRLTVV.

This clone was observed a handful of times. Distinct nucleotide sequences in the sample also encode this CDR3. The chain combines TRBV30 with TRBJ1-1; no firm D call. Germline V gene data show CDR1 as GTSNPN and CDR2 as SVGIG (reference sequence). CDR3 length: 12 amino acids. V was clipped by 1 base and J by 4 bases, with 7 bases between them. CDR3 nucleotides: TGTGCCTGGAGTGGGGGAGGCACTGAAGCTTTCTTT. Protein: CAWSGGGTEAFF.

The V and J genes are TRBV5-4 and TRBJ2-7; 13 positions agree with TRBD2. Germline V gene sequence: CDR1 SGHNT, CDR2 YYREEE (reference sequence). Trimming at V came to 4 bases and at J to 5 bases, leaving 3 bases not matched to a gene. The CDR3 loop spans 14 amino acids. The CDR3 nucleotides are TGTGCCAGCAGCCGGACTAGCGGGAGAGACGAGCAGTACTTC. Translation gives CASSRTSGRDEQYF.

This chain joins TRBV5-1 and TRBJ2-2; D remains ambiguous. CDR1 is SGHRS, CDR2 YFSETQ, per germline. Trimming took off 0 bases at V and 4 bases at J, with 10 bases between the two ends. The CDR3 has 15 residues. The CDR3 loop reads CASSLDGDPTGELFF. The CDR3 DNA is TGCGCCAGCAGCTTGGATGGAGACCCCACCGGGGAGCTGTTTTTT. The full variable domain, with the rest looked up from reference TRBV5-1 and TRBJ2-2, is KAGVTQTPRYLIKTRGQQVTLSCSPISGHRSVSWYQQTPGQGLQFLFEYFSETQRNKGNFPGRFSGRQFSNSRSEMNVSTLELGDSALYLCASSLDGDPTGELFFGEGSRLTVL.

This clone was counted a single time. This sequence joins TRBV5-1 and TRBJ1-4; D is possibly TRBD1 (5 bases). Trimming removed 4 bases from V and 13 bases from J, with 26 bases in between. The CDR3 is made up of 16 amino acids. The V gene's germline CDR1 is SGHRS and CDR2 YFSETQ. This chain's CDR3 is CASSPTPDIPLGGLFF. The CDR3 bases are TGCGCCAGCAGCCCGACCCCGGACATACCCTTGGGGGGACTGTTTTTT.

This chain's CDR3 is CASSLTGGSRHTDTQYF. CDR3 in DNA: TGCGCCAGCAGCTTAACTGGCGGGAGTAGGCACACAGATACGCAGTATTTT. The chain joins TRBV5-1 to TRBJ2-3; 7 positions agree with TRBD2. CDR3 length: 17 amino acids. After removal of 2 bases from V and 2 bases from J, the junction contained 11 bases not matched to a gene. CDR1 SGHRS and CDR2 YFSETQ come from the germline V gene. The variable domain in full, completed from reference TRBV5-1 and TRBJ2-3, reads KAGVTQTPRYLIKTRGQQVTLSCSPISGHRSVSWYQQTPGQGLQFLFEYFSETQRNKGNFPGRFSGRQFSNSRSEMNVSTLELGDSALYLCASSLTGGSRHTDTQYFGPGTRLTVL.

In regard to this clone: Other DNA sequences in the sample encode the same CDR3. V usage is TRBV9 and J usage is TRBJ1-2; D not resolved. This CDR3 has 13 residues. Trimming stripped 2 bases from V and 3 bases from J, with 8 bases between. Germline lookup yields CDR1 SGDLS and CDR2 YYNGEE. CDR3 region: CASSVGGDYGYTF. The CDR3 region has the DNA TGTGCCAGCAGCGTCGGCGGGGACTATGGCTACACCTTC.

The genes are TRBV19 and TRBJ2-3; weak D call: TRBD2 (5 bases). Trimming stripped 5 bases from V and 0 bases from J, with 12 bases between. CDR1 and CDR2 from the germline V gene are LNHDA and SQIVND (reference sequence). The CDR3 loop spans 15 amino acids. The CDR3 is CASSRTGSSTDTQYF. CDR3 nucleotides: TGTGCCAGTAGTCGAACGGGGTCTAGCACAGATACGCAGTATTTT. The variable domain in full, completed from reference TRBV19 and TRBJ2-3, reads DGGITQSPKYLFRKEGQNVTLSCEQNLNHDAMYWYRQDPGQGLRLIYYSQIVNDFQKGDIAEGYSVSREKKESFPLTVTSAQKNPTAFYLCASSRTGSSTDTQYFGPGTRLTVL.

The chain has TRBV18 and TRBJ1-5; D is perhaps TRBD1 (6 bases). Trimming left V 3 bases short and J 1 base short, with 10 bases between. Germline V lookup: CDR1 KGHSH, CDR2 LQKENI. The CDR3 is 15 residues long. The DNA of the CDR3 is TGTGCCAGCTCACCGTCTAGGGGGAGCAATCAGCCCCAGCATTTT. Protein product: CASSPSRGSNQPQHF.

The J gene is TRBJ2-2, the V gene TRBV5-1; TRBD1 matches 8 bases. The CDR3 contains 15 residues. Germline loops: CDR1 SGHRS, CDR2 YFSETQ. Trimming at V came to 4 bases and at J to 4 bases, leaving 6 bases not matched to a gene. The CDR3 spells CASSPRQGSTGELFF. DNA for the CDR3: TGCGCCAGCAGCCCCCGACAGGGGTCCACCGGGGAGCTGTTTTTT. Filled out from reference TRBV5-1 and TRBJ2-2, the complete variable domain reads KAGVTQTPRYLIKTRGQQVTLSCSPISGHRSVSWYQQTPGQGLQFLFEYFSETQRNKGNFPGRFSGRQFSNSRSEMNVSTLELGDSALYLCASSPRQGSTGELFFGEGSRLTVL.

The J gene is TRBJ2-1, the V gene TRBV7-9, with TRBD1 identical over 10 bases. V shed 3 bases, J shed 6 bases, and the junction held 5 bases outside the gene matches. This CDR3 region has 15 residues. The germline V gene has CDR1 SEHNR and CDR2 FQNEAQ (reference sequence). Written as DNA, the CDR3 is TGTGCCAGCAGCTTGGGGACAGGGGAGGGCAATGAGCAGTTCTTC. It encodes CASSLGTGEGNEQFF.

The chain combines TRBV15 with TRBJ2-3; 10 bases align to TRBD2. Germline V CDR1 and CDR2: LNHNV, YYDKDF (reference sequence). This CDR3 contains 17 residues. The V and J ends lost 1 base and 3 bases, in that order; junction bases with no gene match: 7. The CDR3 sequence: CATSRGIAGGGTDTQYF. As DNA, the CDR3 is TGTGCCACCAGCAGAGGGATAGCGGGAGGCGGTACAGATACGCAGTATTTT.

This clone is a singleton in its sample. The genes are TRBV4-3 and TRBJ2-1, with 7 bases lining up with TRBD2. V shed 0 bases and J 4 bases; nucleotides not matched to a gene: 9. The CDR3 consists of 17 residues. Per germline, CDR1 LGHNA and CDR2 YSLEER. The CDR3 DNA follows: TGCGCCAGCAGCCAAGATGGCGCGGGAGCTACTTACAATGAGCAGTTCTTC. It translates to CASSQDGAGATYNEQFF.

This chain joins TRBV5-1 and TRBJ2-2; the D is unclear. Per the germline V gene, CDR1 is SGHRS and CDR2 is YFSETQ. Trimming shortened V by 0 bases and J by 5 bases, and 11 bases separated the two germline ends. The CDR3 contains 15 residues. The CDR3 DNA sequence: TGCGCCAGCAGCTTGGGGGCAGTGGGTACCGGGGAGCTGTTTTTT. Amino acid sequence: CASSLGAVGTGELFF.

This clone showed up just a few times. The CDR3 is CASSLAISSYNEQFF. The DNA of the CDR3 is TGTGCCAGCAGCTTAGCGATTAGCTCCTACAATGAGCAGTTCTTC. V gene TRBV7-2 combines with J gene TRBJ2-1, with D unresolved. V lost 0 bases, J lost 0 bases, and 6 bases lay in between. CDR3 size: 15 residues. Germline-derived CDR1 and CDR2 are SGHTA and FQGNSA.

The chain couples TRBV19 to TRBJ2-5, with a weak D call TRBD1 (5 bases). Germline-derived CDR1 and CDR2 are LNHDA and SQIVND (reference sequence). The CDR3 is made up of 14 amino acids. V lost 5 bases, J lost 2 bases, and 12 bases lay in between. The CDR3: CASSPTRTQETQYF. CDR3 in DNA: TGTGCCAGTAGTCCCACACGGACACAAGAGACCCAGTACTTC.

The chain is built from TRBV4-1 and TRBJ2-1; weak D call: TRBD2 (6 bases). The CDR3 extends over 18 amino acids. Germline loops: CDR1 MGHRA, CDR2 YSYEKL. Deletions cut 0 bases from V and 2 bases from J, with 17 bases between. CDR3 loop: CASSQELAAATTYNEQFF. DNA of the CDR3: TGCGCCAGCAGCCAAGAGTTAGCGGCAGCCACAACCTACAATGAGCAGTTCTTC.

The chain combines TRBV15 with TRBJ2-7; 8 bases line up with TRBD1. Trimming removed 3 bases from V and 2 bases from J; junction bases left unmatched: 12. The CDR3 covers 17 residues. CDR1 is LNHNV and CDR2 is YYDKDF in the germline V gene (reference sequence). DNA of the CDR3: TGTGCCACCAGCAGGTTTACCGAACAGGGGGTGACCTACGAGCAGTACTTC. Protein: CATSRFTEQGVTYEQYF.

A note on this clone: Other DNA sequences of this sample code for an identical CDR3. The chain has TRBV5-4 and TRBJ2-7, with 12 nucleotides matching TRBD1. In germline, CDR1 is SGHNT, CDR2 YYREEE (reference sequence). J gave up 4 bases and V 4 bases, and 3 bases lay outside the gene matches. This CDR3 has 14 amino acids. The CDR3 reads CASSPGQGAYEQYF. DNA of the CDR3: TGTGCCAGCAGCCCGGGACAGGGGGCGTACGAGCAGTACTTC. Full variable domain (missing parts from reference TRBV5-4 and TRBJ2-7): ETGVTQSPTHLIKTRGQQVTLRCSSQSGHNTVSWYQQALGQGPQFIFQYYREEENGRGNFPPRFSGLQFPNYSSELNVNALELDDSALYLCASSPGQGAYEQYFGPGTRLTVT.

In DNA form, the CDR3 reads TGTGCCAGCAGGGGGACAGGGGGCAACACTGAAGCTTTCTTT. It yields the protein CASRGTGGNTEAFF. V and J are TRBV28 and TRBJ1-1, with 12 bases matching TRBD1. The junction had 1 base not matched to a gene; V was cut back by 6 bases and J by 2 bases. Germline V gives CDR1 MDHEN, CDR2 SYDVKM. The CDR3 length is 14 residues.